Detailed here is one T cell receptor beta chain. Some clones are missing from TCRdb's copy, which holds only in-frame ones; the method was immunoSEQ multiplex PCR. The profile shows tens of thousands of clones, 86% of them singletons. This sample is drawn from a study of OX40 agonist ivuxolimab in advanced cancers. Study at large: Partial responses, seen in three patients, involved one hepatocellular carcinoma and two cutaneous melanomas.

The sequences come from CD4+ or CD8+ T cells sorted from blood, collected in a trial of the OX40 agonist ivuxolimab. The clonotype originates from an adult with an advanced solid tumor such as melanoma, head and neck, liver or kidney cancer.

The CDR3 loop is CASSLQGNTIYF. CDR3 DNA: TGTGCCAGCAGCTTACAGGGAAACACCATATATTTT. This chain connects TRBV5-6 to TRBJ1-3; unclear D gene. With 2 bases removed from V and 4 bases from J, the gap between germline ends came to 4 bases. Germline values: CDR1 SGHDT, CDR2 YYEEEE. This CDR3 is built from 12 residues.